A single sample gave rise to the 26 T cell receptor beta chains below, sequenced in a study of OX40 agonist ivuxolimab in advanced cancers. The repertoire was sequenced with immunoSEQ multiplex PCR; TCRdb's copy has only in-frame clones and lacks some. This table holds over 55,000 clones, approximately 86% found once. The specimen comprised CD4+ or CD8+ T cells sorted from blood, sampled in a trial of the OX40 agonist ivuxolimab. All receptors come from an adult with an advanced solid tumor such as melanoma, head and neck, liver or kidney cancer.

The chain links TRBV11-2 to TRBJ1-4; D is perhaps TRBD1 (5 bases). The germline V gene encodes CDR1 SGHAT and CDR2 FQNNGV. V lost 2 bases and J 4 bases, leaving 8 bases between the germline ends. There are 14 residues in the CDR3. The DNA of the CDR3 is TGTGCCAGCAGCTTATTGCAGGGTAATGAAAAACTGTTTTTT. Translation: CASSLLQGNEKLFF.

This clone has just one count. This rearrangement joins TRBV7-9 to TRBJ2-1; no definite D call. Germline V gives CDR1 SEHNR, CDR2 FQNEAQ (reference sequence). The CDR3 is 13 residues long. The germline V and J ends were trimmed by 1 base and 4 bases, with 5 bases remaining between them. The CDR3 nucleotides are TGTGCCAGCAGCTTAGACAGTTACAATGAGCAGTTCTTC. Protein: CASSLDSYNEQFF.

V and J are TRBV14 and TRBJ1-2; D might be TRBD1 (6 bases). The V end lost 5 bases, the J end lost 4 bases, and 11 bases lay between the germline ends. Germline V gene lookup returns CDR1 SGHDN and CDR2 FVKESK. The CDR3 runs 13 residues. The CDR3 DNA reads as TGTGCCAGCAGCGAAGGACAGTTCTATGGCTACACCTTC. Its translation is CASSEGQFYGYTF.

A remark on this clone: Other DNA variants within this sample encode the same CDR3. The rearrangement uses TRBV5-1 and TRBJ1-1, with D possibly TRBD1 on 5 matching bases. CDR3 size: 15 residues. Germline V gene sequence: CDR1 SGHRS, CDR2 YFSETQ. With 0 bases removed from V and 1 base from J, the gap between germline ends came to 10 bases. In DNA form, the CDR3 reads TGCGCCAGCAGCTTGGTGTTCCAGGGGAACACTGAAGCTTTCTTT. This translates into CASSLVFQGNTEAFF. Variable domain in full (rest from reference TRBV5-1 and TRBJ1-1): KAGVTQTPRYLIKTRGQQVTLSCSPISGHRSVSWYQQTPGQGLQFLFEYFSETQRNKGNFPGRFSGRQFSNSRSEMNVSTLELGDSALYLCASSLVFQGNTEAFFGQGTRLTVV.

The rearrangement links TRBV6-1 to TRBJ1-3; tentatively, D is TRBD1 (6 bases). The CDR3 covers 14 residues. The germline gives CDR1 MNHNS, CDR2 SASEGT. V shed 0 bases and J shed 8 bases, with 11 bases lying between them. As DNA, the CDR3 is TGTGCCAGCAGTGAAGCGTTGGGGGCCGACACCATATATTTT. Translating it yields CASSEALGADTIYF.

The genes are TRBV7-9 and TRBJ2-5; 14 nucleotides line up with TRBD2. Germline lookup yields CDR1 SEHNR and CDR2 FQNEAQ (reference sequence). The CDR3 spans 15 residues. The trim removed 5 bases at V and 5 bases at J, leaving 4 bases unmatched. This CDR3 reads CASSVGLAGEETQYF. The CDR3 region has the DNA TGTGCCAGCAGCGTGGGACTAGCGGGGGAGGAGACCCAGTACTTC.

This chain joins TRBV28 and TRBJ2-2; D not certain. Germline V lookup: CDR1 MDHEN, CDR2 SYDVKM. The germline V and J ends were trimmed by 6 bases and 1 base, with 9 bases remaining between them. This CDR3 is 14 amino acids long. The CDR3 DNA is TGTGCCAGCAGGTTGGGGTTGAACACCGGGGAGCTGTTTTTT. Amino acid sequence: CASRLGLNTGELFF.

This clone has a handful of counts. V gene TRBV9 combines with J gene TRBJ1-1; D is uncertain. The CDR3 length is 12 residues. The V end lost 3 bases, the J end lost 8 bases, and 11 bases lay between the germline ends. Germline V gene sequence: CDR1 SGDLS, CDR2 YYNGEE. The CDR3 region is CASSGAGREAFF. In nucleotides, the CDR3 is TGTGCCAGCAGCGGGGCGGGTAGGGAAGCTTTCTTT.

The CDR3 DNA sequence: TGTGCCAGCAGTCAGGGATCCAGCAATCAGCCCCAGCATTTT. The encoded protein is CASSQGSSNQPQHF. V gene TRBV9 combines with J gene TRBJ1-5, with D tentatively TRBD1 (5 bases). From germline, CDR1 is SGDLS and CDR2 YYNGEE. This CDR3 spans 14 amino acids. Trimming took off 5 bases at V and 1 base at J, with 10 bases between the two ends.

The sample holds a few counts of this clone. The chain has TRBV9 and TRBJ1-1; D unresolved. Germline loops: CDR1 SGDLS, CDR2 YYNGEE. Between the trimmed V and J ends, which lost 2 bases and 1 base, there was a span of 12 bases. The CDR3 is made up of 15 amino acids. The CDR3 protein is CASSVTTDGNTEAFF. In nucleotides, the CDR3 is TGTGCCAGCAGCGTGACAACAGACGGGAACACTGAAGCTTTCTTT.

This chain links TRBV28 with TRBJ1-5, with D hard to call. The ends were cut back, 6 bases at V and 2 bases at J, with 11 bases in the middle. CDR1 is MDHEN, CDR2 SYDVKM, per germline. The length of the CDR3 is 14 residues. DNA of the CDR3: TGTGCCAGCAGAGTTGGAGTCGGCAATCAGCCCCAGCATTTT. It translates to CASRVGVGNQPQHF.

V and J are TRBV19 and TRBJ1-4; 7 bases map to TRBD1. Germline loops: CDR1 LNHDA, CDR2 SQIVND (reference sequence). CDR3 length: 13 residues. V trimming: 5 bases; J trimming: 8 bases; junction bases outside the gene matches: 5. The CDR3 nucleotides read TGTGCCAGTAGTGACAGGGCTGGAGAAAAACTGTTTTTT. Translation: CASSDRAGEKLFF.

The chain recombines TRBV11-3 with TRBJ2-2; unclear D gene. Germline V gene sequence: CDR1 SGHNT, CDR2 YENEEA. The CDR3 has 12 amino acids. The V and J ends lost 5 bases and 8 bases respectively, with 9 bases between them. This CDR3 reads CASSPEVGELFF. CDR3 bases: TGTGCCAGCAGCCCCGAGGTTGGGGAGCTGTTTTTT.

The chain recombines TRBV2 with TRBJ2-1; either TRBD1 or TRBD2 may fit D (6 bases each). Trimming took off 3 bases at V and 10 bases at J, with 10 bases between the two ends. The length of the CDR3 is 12 residues. CDR1 is SNHLY, CDR2 FYNNEI, per germline. The CDR3 loop reads CASSDRGTEQFF. CDR3 sequence (DNA): TGTGCCAGCAGTGATCGGGGGACAGAGCAGTTCTTC.

This chain uses TRBV15 with TRBJ2-5; 10 bases are a match to TRBD2. This CDR3 contains 15 residues. Germline CDR1 and CDR2: LNHNV and YYDKDF (reference sequence). Trimming removed 2 bases from V and 4 bases from J; junction bases left unmatched: 4. The CDR3 protein is CATSRTSGVVETQYF. CDR3 sequence (DNA): TGTGCCACCAGCAGAACTAGCGGGGTCGTAGAGACCCAGTACTTC.

A few counts support this clone. This chain links TRBV27 with TRBJ2-5, with 11 nucleotides matching TRBD2. Looked up from germline, CDR1 is MNHEY and CDR2 is SMNVEV (reference sequence). CDR3 length equals 15 residues. After removal of 5 bases from V and 3 bases from J, the junction contained 5 bases not matched to a gene. CDR3 region: CASSLGLAGEETQYF. The DNA of the CDR3 is TGTGCCAGCAGTCTCGGACTAGCGGGTGAAGAGACCCAGTACTTC.

V and J are TRBV27 and TRBJ2-1; D is possibly TRBD2 (6 bases). Germline CDR1 MNHEY, CDR2 SMNVEV (reference sequence). CDR3 length: 15 residues. Trimming removed 4 bases at V and 8 bases at J, with 18 bases between. The CDR3 nucleotides are TGTGCCAGCAGTTGGGAACTAGCCCAGATCTATGAGCAGTTCTTC. The encoded protein is CASSWELAQIYEQFF.

The chain combines TRBV18 with TRBJ2-3, with D unresolved. Trimming removed 3 bases at V and 0 bases at J, with 7 bases between. In germline, CDR1 is KGHSH, CDR2 LQKENI. The CDR3 length is 14 residues. The CDR3 sequence is CASSPNGSTDTQYF. Written as DNA, the CDR3 is TGTGCCAGCTCACCTAACGGCAGCACAGATACGCAGTATTTT.

This sequence joins TRBV13 and TRBJ1-1, with D possibly matching TRBD1 (5 bases). The CDR3 runs 15 residues. V shed 4 bases and J shed 1 base, with 13 bases lying between them. Germline assignment: CDR1 PRHDT and CDR2 FYEKMQ (reference sequence). In DNA form, the CDR3 reads TGTGCCAGCAGCTCCACAGGCGACGAGAACACTGAAGCTTTCTTT. The encoded protein is CASSSTGDENTEAFF.

V usage is TRBV2 and J usage is TRBJ2-3; D not certain. Trimming shortened V by 0 bases and J by 3 bases, and 13 bases separated the two germline ends. The CDR3 is made up of 16 amino acids. Per germline, CDR1 SNHLY and CDR2 FYNNEI. CDR3 loop: CASSEANSPRTDTQYF. For the CDR3, the DNA is TGTGCCAGCAGTGAAGCGAACAGTCCACGGACAGATACGCAGTATTTT.

This clone was seen a single time. J is TRBJ2-2 and V is TRBV7-6, with 7 positions matching TRBD2. This CDR3 region has 14 residues. Germline trimming cut 8 bases from V and 3 bases from J; bases unmatched to any gene: 6. Germline V gene data show CDR1 as SGHVS and CDR2 as FNYEAQ. The CDR3 spells CASSRAGDTGELFF. The DNA of the CDR3 is TGTGCCAGCTCCAGGGCGGGAGACACCGGGGAGCTGTTTTTT.

The rearrangement joins TRBV28 to TRBJ1-2, with D perhaps matching TRBD1 (6 bases). V was trimmed by 2 bases and J by 0 bases, leaving 10 bases between them. Germline CDR1 and CDR2: MDHEN and SYDVKM. The CDR3 spans 15 residues. The CDR3 loop is CASSLGDTANYGYTF. In DNA form, the CDR3 reads TGTGCCAGCAGTTTAGGGGACACAGCTAACTATGGCTACACCTTC.

V usage is TRBV7-9 and J usage is TRBJ2-7, with TRBD1 identical over 10 bases. V lost 5 bases to trimming and J lost 7 bases; unmatched junction nucleotides: 5. The CDR3 totals 13 residues. Germline V lookup: CDR1 SEHNR, CDR2 FQNEAQ (reference sequence). The CDR3 region has the DNA TGTGCCAGCAGCCCCGGGACAGGGGTGGAGCAGTACGTC. It encodes CASSPGTGVEQYV.

The rearrangement joins TRBV7-9 to TRBJ2-3; D is uncertain. Germline-derived CDR1 and CDR2 are SEHNR and FQNEAQ (reference sequence). The V and J ends lost 5 bases and 5 bases respectively, with 5 bases between them. CDR3 length: 11 residues. The CDR3 sequence: CASSPIDTQYF. In DNA form, the CDR3 reads TGTGCCAGCAGCCCCATAGATACGCAGTATTTT. The full variable domain, its missing parts supplied by reference TRBV7-9 and TRBJ2-3, is DTGVSQNPRHKITKRGQNVTFRCDPISEHNRLYWYRQTLGQGPEFLTYFQNEAQLEKSRLLSDRFSAERPKGSFSTLEIQRTEQGDSAMYLCASSPIDTQYFGPGTRLTVL.

The chain recombines TRBV27 with TRBJ2-2, with D hard to call. V was pared by 4 bases and J by 7 bases, with 7 bases between. CDR3 length: 12 amino acids. Germline CDR1 reads MNHEY; CDR2 reads SMNVEV (reference sequence). CDR3 in amino acids: CASSYLGGELFF. The CDR3 nucleotides read TGTGCCAGCAGTTACCTGGGCGGGGAGCTGTTTTTT.

The rearrangement uses TRBV29-1 and TRBJ1-2; D might be TRBD1 (5 bases). Germline V CDR1 and CDR2: SQVTM, ANQGSEA. V lost 3 bases and J lost 5, with 19 bases in between. CDR3 length: 15 residues. CDR3: CSVDPGDGAWYGYTF. CDR3 nucleotides: TGCAGCGTTGACCCGGGGGATGGGGCTTGGTATGGCTACACCTTC.